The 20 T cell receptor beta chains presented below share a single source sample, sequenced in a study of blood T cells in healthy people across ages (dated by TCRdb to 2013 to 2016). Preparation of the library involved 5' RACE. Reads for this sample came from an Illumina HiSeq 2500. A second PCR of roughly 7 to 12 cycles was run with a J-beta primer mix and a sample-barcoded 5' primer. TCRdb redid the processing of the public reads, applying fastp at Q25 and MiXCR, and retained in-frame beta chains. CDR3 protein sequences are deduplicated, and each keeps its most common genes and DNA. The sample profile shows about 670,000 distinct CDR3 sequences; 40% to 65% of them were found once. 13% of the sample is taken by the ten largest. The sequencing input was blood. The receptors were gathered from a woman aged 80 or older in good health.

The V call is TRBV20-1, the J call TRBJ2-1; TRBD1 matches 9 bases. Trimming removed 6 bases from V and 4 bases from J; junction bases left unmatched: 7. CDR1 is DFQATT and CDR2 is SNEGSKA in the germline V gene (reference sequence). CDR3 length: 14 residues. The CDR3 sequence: CSARTGQGYNEQFF. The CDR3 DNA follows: TGCAGTGCCAGAACGGGACAGGGTTACAATGAGCAGTTCTTC.

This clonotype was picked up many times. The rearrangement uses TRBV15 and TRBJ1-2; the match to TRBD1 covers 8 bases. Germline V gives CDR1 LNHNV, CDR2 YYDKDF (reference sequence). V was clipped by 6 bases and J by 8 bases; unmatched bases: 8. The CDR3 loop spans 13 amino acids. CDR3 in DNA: TGTGCCACCAGTGTTGGGACAGGTTTAGGCTACACCTTC. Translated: CATSVGTGLGYTF.

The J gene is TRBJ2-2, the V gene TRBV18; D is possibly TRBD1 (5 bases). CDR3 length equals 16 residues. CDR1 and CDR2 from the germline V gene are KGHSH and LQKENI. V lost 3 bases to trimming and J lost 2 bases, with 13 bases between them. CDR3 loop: CASSPRQIFNTGELFF. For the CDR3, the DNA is TGTGCCAGCTCACCTAGACAGATTTTTAACACCGGGGAGCTGTTTTTT. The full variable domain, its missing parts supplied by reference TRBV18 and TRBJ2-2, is NAGVMQNPRHLVRRRGQEARLRCSPMKGHSHVYWYRQLPEEGLKFMVYLQKENIIDESGMPKERFSAEFPKEGPSILRIQQVVRGDSAAYFCASSPRQIFNTGELFFGEGSRLTVL.

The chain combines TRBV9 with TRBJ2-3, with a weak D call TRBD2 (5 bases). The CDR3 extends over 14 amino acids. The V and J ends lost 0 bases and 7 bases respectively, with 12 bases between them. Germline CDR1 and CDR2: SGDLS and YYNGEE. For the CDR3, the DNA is TGTGCCAGCAGCGTAGCTGAGGGTCGGAATACGCAGTATTTT. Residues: CASSVAEGRNTQYF.

The CDR3 loop is CASSLPGSYNSPLHF. The CDR3 nucleotides are TGTGCCAGCAGTTTACCCGGATCCTATAATTCACCCCTCCACTTT. J is TRBJ1-6 and V is TRBV28; D gene ambiguous. Trimming cost V 2 bases and J 1 base, with 6 bases left between them. This CDR3 region has 15 residues. Looked up from germline, CDR1 is MDHEN and CDR2 is SYDVKM. Full variable domain (missing parts from reference TRBV28 and TRBJ1-6): DVKVTQSSRYLVKRTGEKVFLECVQDMDHENMFWYRQDPGLGLRLIYFSYDVKMKEKGDIPEGYSVSREKKERFSLILESASTNQTSMYLCASSLPGSYNSPLHFGNGTRLTVT.

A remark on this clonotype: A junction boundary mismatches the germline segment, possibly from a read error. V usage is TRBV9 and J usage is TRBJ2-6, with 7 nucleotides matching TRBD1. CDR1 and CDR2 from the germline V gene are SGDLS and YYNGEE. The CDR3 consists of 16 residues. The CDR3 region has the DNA TGTGCCAGCAGCGTAGGGGGACAGTACCGGGCAAACGTCCTGACTTTC. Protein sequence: CASSVGGQYRANVLTF.

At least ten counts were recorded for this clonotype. This CDR3 is CASSRITAGGYEQYF. The DNA for the CDR3 is TGTGCCAGCAGTCGTATCACCGCGGGAGGTTACGAGCAGTACTTC. This chain connects TRBV28 to TRBJ2-7; 8 bases map to TRBD2. Germline lookup yields CDR1 MDHEN and CDR2 SYDVKM. This CDR3 comprises 15 residues. With 5 bases clipped from V and 4 bases from J, the junction kept 10 bases outside the gene matches.

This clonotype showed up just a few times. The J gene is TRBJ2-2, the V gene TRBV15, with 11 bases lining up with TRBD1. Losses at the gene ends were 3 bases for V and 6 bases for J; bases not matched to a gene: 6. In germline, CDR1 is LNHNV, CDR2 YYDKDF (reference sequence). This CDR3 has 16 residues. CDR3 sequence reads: CATSSRDRGFSGELFF. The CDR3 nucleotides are TGTGCCACCAGCAGCCGGGACAGGGGGTTTTCCGGGGAGCTGTTTTTT. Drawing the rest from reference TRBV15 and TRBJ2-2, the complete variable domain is DAMVIQNPRYQVTQFGKPVTLSCSQTLNHNVMYWYQQKSSQAPKLLFHYYDKDFNNEADTPDNFQSRRPNTSFCFLDIRSPGLGDTAMYLCATSSRDRGFSGELFFGEGSRLTVL.

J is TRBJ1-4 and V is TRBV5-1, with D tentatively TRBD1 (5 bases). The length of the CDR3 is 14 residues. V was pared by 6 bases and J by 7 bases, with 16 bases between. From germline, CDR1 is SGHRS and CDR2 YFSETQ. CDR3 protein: CASKERQGVEKLFF. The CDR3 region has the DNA TGCGCCAGCAAGGAGCGGCAGGGCGTTGAAAAACTGTTTTTT.

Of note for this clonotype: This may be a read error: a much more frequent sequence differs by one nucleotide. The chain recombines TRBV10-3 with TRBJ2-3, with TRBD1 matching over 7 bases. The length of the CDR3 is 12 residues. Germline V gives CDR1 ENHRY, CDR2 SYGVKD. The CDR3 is CAIRGPADMQYF. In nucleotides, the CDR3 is TGTGCCATAAGGGGGCCGGCAGATATGCAGTATTTT.

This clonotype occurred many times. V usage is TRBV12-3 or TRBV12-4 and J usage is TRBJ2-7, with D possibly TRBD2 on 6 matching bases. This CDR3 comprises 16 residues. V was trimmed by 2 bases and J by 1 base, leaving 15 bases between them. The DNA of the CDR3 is TGTGCCAGCAGTTTAACAAAGGGACTGGAGTCCTACGAGCAGTACTTC. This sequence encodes CASSLTKGLESYEQYF.

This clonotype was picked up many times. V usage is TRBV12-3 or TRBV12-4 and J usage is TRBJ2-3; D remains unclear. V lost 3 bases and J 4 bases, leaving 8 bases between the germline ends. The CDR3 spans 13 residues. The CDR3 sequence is CASSFFPPDTQYF. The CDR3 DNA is TGTGCCAGCAGTTTTTTCCCCCCAGATACGCAGTATTTT.

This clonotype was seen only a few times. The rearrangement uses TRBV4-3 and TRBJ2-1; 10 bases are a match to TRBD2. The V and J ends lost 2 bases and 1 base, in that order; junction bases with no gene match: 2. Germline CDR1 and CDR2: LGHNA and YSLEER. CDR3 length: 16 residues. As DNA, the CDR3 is TGCGCCAGCAGCCAATCTAGCGGGGGATCCTACAATGAGCAGTTCTTC. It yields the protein CASSQSSGGSYNEQFF.

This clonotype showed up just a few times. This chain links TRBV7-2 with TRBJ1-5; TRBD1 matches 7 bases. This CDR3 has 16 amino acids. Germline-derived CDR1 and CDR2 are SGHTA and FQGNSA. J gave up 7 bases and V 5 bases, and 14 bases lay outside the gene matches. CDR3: CASSETTGLRGQPQHF. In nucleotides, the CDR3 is TGTGCCAGCAGCGAAACGACAGGGCTTCGGGGGCAGCCCCAGCATTTT.

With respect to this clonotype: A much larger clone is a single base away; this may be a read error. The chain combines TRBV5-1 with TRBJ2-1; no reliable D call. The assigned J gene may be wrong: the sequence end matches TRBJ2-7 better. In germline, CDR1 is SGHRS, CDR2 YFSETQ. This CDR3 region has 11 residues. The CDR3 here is CASTQYNEQYF. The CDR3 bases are TGCGCCAGCACCCAGTACAATGAGCAGTACTTC.

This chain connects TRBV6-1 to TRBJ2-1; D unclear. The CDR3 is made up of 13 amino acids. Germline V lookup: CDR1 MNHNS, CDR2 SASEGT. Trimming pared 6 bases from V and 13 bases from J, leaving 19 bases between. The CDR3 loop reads CASSRSVEETQFF. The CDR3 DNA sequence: TGTGCCAGCAGCCGGAGTGTGGAAGAGACCCAGTTCTTC.

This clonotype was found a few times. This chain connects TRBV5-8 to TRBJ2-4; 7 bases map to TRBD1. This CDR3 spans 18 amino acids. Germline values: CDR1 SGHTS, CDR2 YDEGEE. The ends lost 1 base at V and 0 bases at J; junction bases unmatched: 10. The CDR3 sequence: CASSLFGAGGLAKNIQYF. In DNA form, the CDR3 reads TGTGCCAGCAGCTTGTTCGGGGCAGGGGGTCTAGCCAAAAACATTCAGTACTTC. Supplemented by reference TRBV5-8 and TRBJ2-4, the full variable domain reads EAGVTQSPTHLIKTRGQQATLRCSPISGHTSVYWYQQALGLGLQFLLWYDEGEERNRGNFPPRFSGRQFPNYSSELNVNALELEDSALYLCASSLFGAGGLAKNIQYFGAGTRLSVL.

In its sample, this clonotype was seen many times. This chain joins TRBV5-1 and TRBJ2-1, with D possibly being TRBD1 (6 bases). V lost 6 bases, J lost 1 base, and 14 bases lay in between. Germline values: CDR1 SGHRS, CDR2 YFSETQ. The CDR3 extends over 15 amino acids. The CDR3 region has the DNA TGCGCCAGCAAAAATCAGGGGCCATCCTACAATGAGCAGTTCTTC. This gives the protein CASKNQGPSYNEQFF.

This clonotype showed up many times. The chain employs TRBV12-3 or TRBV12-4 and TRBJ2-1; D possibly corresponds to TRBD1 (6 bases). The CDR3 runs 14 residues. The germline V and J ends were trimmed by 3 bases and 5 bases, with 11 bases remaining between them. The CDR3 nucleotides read TGTGCCAGCAGTTTGGGGGCCAGACACAATGAGCAGTTCTTC. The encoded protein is CASSLGARHNEQFF.

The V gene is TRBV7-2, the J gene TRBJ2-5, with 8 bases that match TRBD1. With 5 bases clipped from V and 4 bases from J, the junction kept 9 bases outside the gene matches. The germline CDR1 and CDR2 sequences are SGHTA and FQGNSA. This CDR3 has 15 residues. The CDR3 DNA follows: TGTGCCAGCAGCCGACCTCTACAGGGGGGAGAGACCCAGTACTTC. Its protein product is CASSRPLQGGETQYF. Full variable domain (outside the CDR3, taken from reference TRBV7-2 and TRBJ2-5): GAGVSQSPSNKVTEKGKDVELRCDPISGHTALYWYRQSLGQGLEFLIYFQGNSAPDKSGLPSDRFSAERTGGSVSTLTIQRTQQEDSAVYLCASSRPLQGGETQYFGPGTRLLVL.